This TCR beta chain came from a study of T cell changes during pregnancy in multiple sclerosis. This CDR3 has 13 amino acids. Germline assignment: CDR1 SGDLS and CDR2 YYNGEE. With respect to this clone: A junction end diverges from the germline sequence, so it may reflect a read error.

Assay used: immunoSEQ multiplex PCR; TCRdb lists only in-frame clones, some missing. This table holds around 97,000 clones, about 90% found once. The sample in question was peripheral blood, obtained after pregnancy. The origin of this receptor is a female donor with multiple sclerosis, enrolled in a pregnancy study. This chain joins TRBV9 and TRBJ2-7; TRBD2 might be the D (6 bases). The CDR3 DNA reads TGTGCCAGCAGCGTAGGAGAAAGGGACTCCCTGTGCTTC. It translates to CASSVGERDSLCF.